This TCR beta chain was observed in a study of cytomegalovirus exposure and HLA in healthy donors (TCRdb year 2017). Some background on the complete study: In an earlier analysis of 587 of the donors, roughly 300 Gb of sequence data and 100 million or so unique TCR beta sequences from roughly 200 million T cells were reported. Genome-wide SNP genotypes for about 60% of the 666 donors were used in a later genetic analysis, which treated that subset as a discovery cohort. Every repertoire in the discovery cohort had been generated on one and the same sequencing platform. The study used immunosequencing to profile the T cell repertoires of several hundred subjects and linked those repertoires to cytomegalovirus serostatus. Of the approximately 400 genotyped donors, around 81% fell in the genetic ancestry cluster associated with self-reported Caucasian donors. Roughly 310 gigabases of sequencing data and roughly 90 million unique TCR sequences were included in an early release covering over 600 HLA-typed donors. In a later analysis, previously published TCR beta repertoires from 600 to 850 donors were re-analyzed and high-resolution HLA genotyping was added so that TCR occurrence patterns could be studied. Both class I and class II loci were covered by HLA typing, at four-digit resolution. Donor age, sex, ethnicity and CMV serostatus were compiled together with the repertoire data. The study was designed to test whether signatures of past pathogen exposure could be identified by cataloging public T cell receptors. About 5 DR-DQ haplotypes were handled as single units for association and clustering, since linkage in the cohort was strong. To decide whether each TCR beta V gene segment behaved as functional or pseudogenic, an earlier analysis of over 500 of the donors relied on high-throughput TCR beta sequencing. Besides the first cohort of 666 subjects, a separate validation cohort made up of over a hundred different subjects was used. High-throughput TCR immunosequencing, statistical association of individual TCRs with disease status, and machine learning were combined to predict cytomegalovirus infection status. The later analysis used no new phenotypic data to find candidate immune exposures, relying instead on TCR beta sequences and their occurrence across donors. Typing coverage varied by locus: roughly 620-640 donors for A, B, C, DRB1 and DQB1; under 550 for DQA1; around 610 for DPA1; some 470 for DPB1. Across about 370 genotyped donors of the cohort, an average of about 250,000 unique TCR beta nucleotide sequences per donor were sequenced, and 15% to 20% of those sequences were non-productive.

Libraries were prepared through the immunoSEQ multiplex PCR assay. For the multiplex PCR, a mixture combining 60 forward primers for TCR Vbeta segments and 13 reverse primers for TCR Jbeta segments was used. The CDR3 region of rearranged TCR beta genes was amplified from genomic DNA with a multiplex PCR assay. On the Illumina HiSeq System, the amplified TCR beta libraries were sequenced as 87-base-pair reads. Per the source publication's procedure: In a later analysis, some 80 million unique TCR beta chains were counted across the 666 repertoires, and roughly 11 million of these chains were shared by at least two donors. Raw reads were error-corrected and collapsed into unique sequences with a nearest-neighbor algorithm that merged closely related sequences to remove PCR and sequencing errors. Alignment of CDR3 sequences to IMGT reference sequences was used to assign V, D and J gene segments. For a sequence to be retained, at least a six-nucleotide match to both a V gene segment and a J gene segment was required. A rearrangement counted as productive if the CDR3 had no stop codons and remained in frame with V and J, and every other rearrangement counted as non-productive. Following IMGT convention, CDR3 was defined as the stretch from the second conserved V-encoded cysteine to the conserved J-encoded phenylalanine. In an earlier analysis of 587 of the donors, sequences lacking an unambiguous match to a single V gene segment were excluded. In an earlier analysis of 500 to 750 of the donors, V segments were called functional above 56.7% productive rearrangements and were called segregating when the between-donor standard deviation exceeded 5%. A statistical classification framework was built to diagnose cytomegalovirus status from the catalog of TCR beta chain sequences. In a later analysis, V and J genes were assigned by comparing TCR nucleotide sequences against IMGT/GENE-DB human TR gene sequences. In a later analysis, CDR3 sequences and most-parsimonious VDJ recombination scenarios were assigned using the TCRdist pipeline. In a later analysis, each TCR beta chain was defined by its CDR3 amino acid sequence together with its V-gene family, and reads without a unique V-gene family were excluded. A later analysis removed roughly 590 highly shared, low-generation-probability nucleotide sequences to deal with suspected cross-contamination and a sequencing artifact. In a later analysis, a clonal expansion index was calculated for each public chain from normalized within-repertoire ranks of inferred template counts. In a later analysis, generation probabilities were computed using a VDJ recombination model fitted to out-of-frame rearrangements, and the results were checked against IGoR. In a later analysis, hypergeometric tests were used to score TCR-TCR, TCR-HLA and TCR-CMV co-occurrence, with a repertoire-size bias correction applied to TCR pairs. A later analysis estimated false discovery rates by permuting HLA or CMV assignments 20 times. In a later analysis, co-occurring TCRs were grouped using DBSCAN, and TCRdist sequence similarity was added for clustering within HLA-allele-positive subsets. Repertoires with fewer than 30,000 or more than 120,000 public chains, plus five repertoires with anomalous nucleotide sharing, were excluded from co-occurrence clustering. Drawn from immuneACCESS, this table holds only the in-frame rearrangements with V and J called that TCRdb kept. Clones are partly lost; checked studies trace under half to an unresolved V gene and leave the rest unexplained. Clone size and V and J calls were adopted from that table, with D and trimming inferred from the DNA. Across this sample there are 160,000 or so clones, with about four fifths seen only once. Clones ranked in the top ten supply about 4% of the sample.

The cohort consisted of 650 to 700 healthy bone marrow donors. Cohort members were all nominally healthy when sampled, although unrecorded immune exposures were likely present. The donor was CMV seropositive and was included in the group of 250 to 350 seropositive cohort members. A peripheral blood sample was provided by each donor, and peripheral blood mononuclear cells were used for TCR beta sequencing. The Qiagen DNeasy Blood Extraction Kit was used to extract genomic DNA from the blood cell samples. Worth noting for this clone: This clone's antigen is unknown. The record has no base qualities; no much larger clone is one base away.

The paper as a whole reports these results and caveats: The authors suggested that the approach could potentially be generalized to other disease states and immunological phenotypes. A later analysis associated about 18,000 TCR beta sequences with specific HLA alleles at a false discovery rate of 0.05. In a later analysis, TCR association rates were found to vary across HLA loci, with the most associated TCRs seen for DRB1 alleles and the fewest for HLA-C alleles. Strong co-occurrence of HLA alleles, especially DR and DQ, made assigning TCR associations to individual alleles difficult. Compared with equally common non-associated chains, HLA-associated TCR beta chains in a later analysis were more clonally expanded and had lower generation probabilities. Cytomegalovirus status was reported to be diagnosed by the classifier with high specificity and sensitivity in both the original and validation cohorts. The only immune exposure information available for the cohort was CMV serostatus. In vitro tests confirmed that a few of the cytomegalovirus-associated TCR beta chains recognize cytomegalovirus antigens. A later genetic analysis associated a missense DCLRE1C variant with V-gene and J-gene trimming of TCR beta chains, and an independent cohort replicated the association. In the study, approximately 160 TCR beta chains were listed as associated with cytomegalovirus. According to a later analysis, most CMV-associated TCR beta chains appeared to be HLA-restricted, and the HLA associations seemed to be driven largely by CMV exposure. According to a later genetic analysis, donors in an Asian-associated ancestry cluster had fewer N-insertions in productive TCRs than the approximately 630-donor mean. Linkage disequilibrium might explain the correlated functional status among segregating V segments, but an unknown experimental factor could not be ruled out. Most TCR sequences were seen in very few donors, while some public TCRs were found in many individuals. A further reported finding was that TCR beta sequences accurately predicted the HLA-A and HLA-B alleles for most subjects in the first cohort. A later analysis reported that several top co-occurrence clusters appeared linked to parvovirus B19, influenza, CMV and Epstein-Barr virus. An earlier analysis of approximately 540 of the donors showed that most TCR beta V segments appeared in productive rearrangements either about 90% or about 30% of the time, which broadly matched IMGT annotations. Presence/absence analyses assumed roughly uniform sequencing depth across donors, an assumption that may not hold. Because HLA typing was missing for some donors at each locus, association tests included only the typed subset. A cluster of highly shared sequence variants was judged likely to be a technical artifact of the sequencing pipeline. The cohort was sequenced for TCR beta chains only, and without alpha or paired-chain data the features that could be detected were limited. Because counts were too low, 15 to 20 rarely observed V segments, including chromosome 9 orphons, were left out of the earlier analysis of 500 to 650 of the donors.

Source material: PBMCs. The TCR sequence derives from a man between 45 and 60 years old in good health and CMV-seropositive.

The CDR3 in this case is CAIRTGSEAFF. The sequence in DNA is TGTGCCATCAGAACAGGGTCTGAAGCTTTCTTT. The chain joins TRBV10-3 to TRBJ1-1; perhaps TRBD1 is the D gene, with 6 bases matching. From cysteine to phenylalanine, the CDR3 is 11 amino acids long. This entry keeps only the CDR3 DNA: 33 bases, framed from base 1. V gives up 6 bases and J gives up 6 bases, and the segment between their germline ends measures 8 bases. As encoded in the germline V gene, CDR1 is ENHRY while CDR2 is SYGVKD.